The next 8 T cell receptor beta chains were all read from a single sample in a study of blood T cells in healthy people across ages. For the second PCR, which ran for about 7 to 11 cycles, a sample-barcoded 5' primer and a J-beta primer mix were used. MiXCR, run by TCRdb on the 5' RACE reads, gives a single entry per CDR3 protein. The sample lists around 1.5 million distinct CDR3 sequences, about 32% occurring once. Sequencing input: blood. The receptors here all came from a woman younger than 45 in good health.

V and J are TRBV7-9 and TRBJ1-2, with D unclear. The germline CDR1 and CDR2 sequences are SEHNR and FQNEAQ (reference sequence). V dropped 6 bases and J dropped 2 bases, with 13 bases sitting between them. The CDR3 spans 14 residues. The CDR3 sequence: CASRPGGENYGYTF. The DNA for the CDR3 is TGTGCCAGCAGGCCCGGCGGTGAAAACTATGGCTACACCTTC.

A few counts support this clonotype. This rearrangement joins TRBV7-2 to TRBJ2-7, with 8 bases lining up with TRBD1. Germline V gene data show CDR1 as SGHTA and CDR2 as FQGNSA. The CDR3 has 15 amino acids. V shed 3 bases and J 5 bases; nucleotides not matched to a gene: 9. CDR3 amino acids: CASSLWTGNFHEQYF. For the CDR3, the DNA is TGTGCCAGCAGCTTGTGGACAGGGAATTTCCACGAGCAGTACTTC.

The DNA for the CDR3 is TGTGCCAGCAGCTTAATGCGGGTCACTGAAGCTTTCTTT. Its protein is CASSLMRVTEAFF. This chain links TRBV7-2 with TRBJ1-1; no definite D call. Germline CDR1 and CDR2: SGHTA and FQGNSA. This CDR3 has 13 amino acids. Trimming stripped 2 bases from V and 4 bases from J, with 8 bases between.

The chain is built from TRBV5-6 and TRBJ1-6; tentative D call: TRBD1 (6 bases). CDR1 and CDR2 from the germline V gene are SGHDT and YYEEEE. This CDR3 has 17 amino acids. V was shortened by 3 bases and J by 3 bases, with 16 bases between the two germline ends. CDR3 in amino acids: CASSSNPRDNYNSPLHF. CDR3 nucleotides: TGTGCCAGCAGCTCAAATCCTCGGGACAACTATAATTCACCCCTCCACTTT.

This clonotype occurred a few times. Since a much larger clone is just one base distant, this may be a read error. The chain uses TRBV10-3 and TRBJ2-5, with D tentatively TRBD2 (6 bases). Trimming took 11 bases from V and 4 from J, leaving 14 bases between them. The CDR3 length is 12 residues. The V gene's germline CDR1 is ENHRY and CDR2 SYGVKD. CDR3 DNA: TGTGCCGGCGGCGGGGTGGGAGAGACCCAGTACTTC. Amino acids: CAGGGVGETQYF.

The chain carries TRBV12-3 or TRBV12-4 and TRBJ2-5; D might be TRBD1 (6 bases). V dropped 6 bases and J dropped 2 bases, with 13 bases sitting between them. The CDR3 extends over 14 amino acids. CDR3 region: CASRRTDPQETQYF. Written as DNA, the CDR3 is TGTGCCAGCAGAAGGACAGACCCTCAAGAGACCCAGTACTTC.

V and J are TRBV11-2 and TRBJ2-1, with D possibly matching TRBD2 (5 bases). CDR3 size: 17 residues. Germline V gives CDR1 SGHAT, CDR2 FQNNGV. V was clipped by 3 bases and J by 8 bases, with 23 bases between them. CDR3 residues: CASSLGYTRGLLYEQFF. The CDR3 DNA reads TGTGCCAGCAGCTTGGGGTACACTAGAGGGCTTCTCTATGAGCAGTTCTTC.

This clonotype was seen a handful of times. The chain couples TRBV5-1 to TRBJ1-5; D ambiguous. Germline loops: CDR1 SGHRS, CDR2 YFSETQ. The V end lost 4 bases, the J end lost 0 bases, and 8 bases lay between the germline ends. The CDR3 has 14 amino acids. The DNA of the CDR3 is TGCGCCAGCAGCGCTGACGGTAGCAATCAGCCCCAGCATTTT. Translated: CASSADGSNQPQHF.